These T cell receptor beta chains were read from a single sample in a study of blood T cells in healthy people across ages. TCRdb redid the calling of the 5' RACE reads with MiXCR, one entry per CDR3 protein. The data contain about a million distinct CDR3 sequences, roughly 50% of them singletons. Sequences were obtained from blood. These receptors all stem from a woman aged 55-69 years in good health. The CDR3 runs from the conserved cysteine through the conserved F or W. The order of the fields is D gene, J gene, V gene, clone size, CDR3 DNA, CDR3 protein. A D gene is named only where the DNA matches it firmly. Clone size appears in some rows only: once, few, many, or a class for an expanded clone.

d_call: TRBD1; j_call: TRBJ2-7; v_call: TRBV20-1; clone_size: -; cdr3_nt: TGCAGTGCTAGAGAATTCTACGGGACAGGGGGGATTGACGAGCAGTACTTC; cdr3_aa: CSAREFYGTGGIDEQYF
d_call: TRBD2; j_call: TRBJ2-1; v_call: TRBV20-1; clone_size: -; cdr3_nt: TGCAGTGCTAGAGGAGAACTAGCGGGGGGTTACAATGAGCAGTTCTTC; cdr3_aa: CSARGELAGGYNEQFF
d_call: -; j_call: TRBJ2-1; v_call: TRBV4-1; clone_size: few; cdr3_nt: TGCGCCAGCAGCCAAGCCTGGGTAAACAATGAGCAGTTCTTC; cdr3_aa: CASSQAWVNNEQFF
d_call: -; j_call: TRBJ1-2; v_call: TRBV20-1; clone_size: -; cdr3_nt: TGCAGTGCTAGATTGGGCGGGAATGGCTACACCTTC; cdr3_aa: CSARLGGNGYTF
d_call: TRBD1; j_call: TRBJ1-2; v_call: TRBV7-9; clone_size: many; cdr3_nt: TGTGCCAGCAGCTCCGGCGGAGGCAGGGGGCCGGATGGCTACACCTTC; cdr3_aa: CASSSGGGRGPDGYTF
d_call: -; j_call: TRBJ2-3; v_call: TRBV2; clone_size: -; cdr3_nt: TGTGCCAGCAGTGTTGGGGTCGGTTGGAGTGGCACAGATACGCAGTATTTT; cdr3_aa: CASSVGVGWSGTDTQYF
d_call: -; j_call: TRBJ2-4; v_call: TRBV20-1; clone_size: -; cdr3_nt: TGCAGTGCTAGGTCAAACATTCAGTACTTC; cdr3_aa: CSARSNIQYF
d_call: -; j_call: TRBJ2-3; v_call: TRBV4-1; clone_size: -; cdr3_nt: TGCGCCAGCAGCCAAGATCGTCCAGATACGCAGTATTTT; cdr3_aa: CASSQDRPDTQYF
d_call: -; j_call: TRBJ1-5; v_call: TRBV11-2; clone_size: -; cdr3_nt: TGTGCCAGCAGCGGCGAGTCCCAGCATTTT; cdr3_aa: CASSGESQHF
d_call: -; j_call: TRBJ2-7; v_call: TRBV4-2; clone_size: -; cdr3_nt: TGTGCCAGCAGCCAAGACGCCAGCTACAATGAGCAGTACTTC; cdr3_aa: CASSQDASYNEQYF
d_call: TRBD2; j_call: TRBJ2-1; v_call: TRBV7-6; clone_size: -; cdr3_nt: TGTGCCAGCAGCCTAAGGACTAGCGTCAACAATGAGCAGTTCTTC; cdr3_aa: CASSLRTSVNNEQFF
d_call: -; j_call: TRBJ2-7; v_call: TRBV7-8; clone_size: -; cdr3_nt: TGTGCCAGCAGCTTAGCTTTTGACGGACGCTACGAGCAGTACTTC; cdr3_aa: CASSLAFDGRYEQYF
d_call: -; j_call: TRBJ2-3; v_call: TRBV6-5; clone_size: -; cdr3_nt: TGTGCCAGCAGTTACGGGTATACAGATACGCAGTATTTT; cdr3_aa: CASSYGYTDTQYF
d_call: -; j_call: TRBJ2-1; v_call: TRBV5-1; clone_size: -; cdr3_nt: TGCGCCAGCAGCTTGCGGACCTCAGCGGCGAATAGCTACAATGAGCAGTTCTTC; cdr3_aa: CASSLRTSAANSYNEQFF
d_call: -; j_call: TRBJ1-6; v_call: TRBV10-2; clone_size: -; cdr3_nt: TGCGCCAGCAGTGAGGGACAACAACTCAATTCACCCCTCCACTTT; cdr3_aa: CASSEGQQLNSPLHF
d_call: -; j_call: TRBJ2-4; v_call: TRBV12-3/TRBV12-4; clone_size: -; cdr3_nt: TGTGCCAGCACATCTTGGGAGAGTAGGGCCATTCAGTACTTC; cdr3_aa: CASTSWESRAIQYF
d_call: -; j_call: TRBJ1-1; v_call: TRBV7-2; clone_size: -; cdr3_nt: TGTGCCAGCAGCTTAGAAGGGATGGACACTGAAGCTTTCTTT; cdr3_aa: CASSLEGMDTEAFF
d_call: -; j_call: TRBJ2-7; v_call: TRBV2; clone_size: -; cdr3_nt: TGTGCCAGCAATAGACTGGCACGCTACGAGCAGTACTTC; cdr3_aa: CASNRLARYEQYF
d_call: -; j_call: TRBJ1-6; v_call: TRBV7-2; clone_size: -; cdr3_nt: TGTGCCAGCAGCTTCACAGGGCTCTATAATTCACCCCTCCACTTT; cdr3_aa: CASSFTGLYNSPLHF
d_call: -; j_call: TRBJ1-5; v_call: TRBV10-2; clone_size: -; cdr3_nt: TGCGCCAGCAGTGAACACCACATTTTATCTTCCAATCAGCCCCAGCATTTT; cdr3_aa: CASSEHHILSSNQPQHF
d_call: -; j_call: TRBJ2-3; v_call: TRBV20-1; clone_size: few; cdr3_nt: TGCAGTGCTAGGCGTCCGGGAGCATCTACAGATACGCAGTATTTT; cdr3_aa: CSARRPGASTDTQYF
d_call: -; j_call: TRBJ1-2; v_call: TRBV6-1; clone_size: -; cdr3_nt: TGTGCCAGCAGTGCCTTCCCGTCTGCAGGGAGAGGTGGCTACACCTTC; cdr3_aa: CASSAFPSAGRGGYTF
d_call: TRBD2; j_call: TRBJ2-3; v_call: TRBV5-1; clone_size: many; cdr3_nt: TGCGCCAGCAGCTCCCCCGGGGGGTTAGCGGGAGTGGATACGCAGTATTTT; cdr3_aa: CASSSPGGLAGVDTQYF